This paragraph covers one T cell receptor (beta chain) sequence. Antigen: not known. The length of the CDR3 is 16 residues. The trim removed 3 bases at V and 3 bases at J, leaving 9 bases unmatched. The germline V gene encodes CDR1 SGDLS and CDR2 YYNGEE. 13 Jbeta primers and 60 Vbeta primers were used for the PCR. Sequencing used immunoSEQ multiplex PCR; TCRdb keeps in-frame clones, though not all of them. This repertoire includes 80,000 to 100,000 clones. The data are from a study of cytomegalovirus exposure and HLA in healthy donors. Overall study findings and caveats: In presence/absence analyses, roughly uniform sequencing depth across donors was assumed. It was confirmed in vitro that a few of the CMV-associated chains were specific for CMV antigens.

The sample comprised PBMCs. This TCR was recovered from a man aged 45-60 years in good health and CMV-seronegative. This chain joins TRBV9 and TRBJ2-1, with 7 bases aligning to TRBD1. CDR3 DNA: TGTGCCAGCAGCGAGTTCCGGGACAGTGTCTACAATGAGCAGTTCTTC. This codes for CASSEFRDSVYNEQFF.